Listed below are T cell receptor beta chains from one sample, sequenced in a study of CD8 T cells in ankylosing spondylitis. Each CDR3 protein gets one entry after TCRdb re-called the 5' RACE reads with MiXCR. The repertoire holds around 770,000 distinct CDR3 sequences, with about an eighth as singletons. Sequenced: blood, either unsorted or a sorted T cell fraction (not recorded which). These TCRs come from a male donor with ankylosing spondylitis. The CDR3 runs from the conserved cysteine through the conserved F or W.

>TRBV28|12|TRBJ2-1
CASTDIGNEQFF
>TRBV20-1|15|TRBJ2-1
CSAPLTRPGLGEQFF
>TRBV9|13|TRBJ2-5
CASSIRARETQYF
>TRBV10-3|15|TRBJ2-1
CAISEGGLADNEQFF
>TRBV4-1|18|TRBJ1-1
CASSQAVTGVRLNTEAFF
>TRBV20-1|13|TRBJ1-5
CSARGDRYQPQHF
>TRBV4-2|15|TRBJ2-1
CASSRGTPGDNEQFF
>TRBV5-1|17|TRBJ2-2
CASSRQPGTANTGELFF
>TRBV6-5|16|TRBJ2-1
CASSYSRDTQGGEQFF
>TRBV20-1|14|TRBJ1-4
CSARRRTDYEKLFF
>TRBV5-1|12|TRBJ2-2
CASSYYTGELFF
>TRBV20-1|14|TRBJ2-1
CSAPPTSSYNEQFF
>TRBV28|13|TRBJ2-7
CASTHGASYEQYF
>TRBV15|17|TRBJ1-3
CATSPNGGFYSGNTIYF
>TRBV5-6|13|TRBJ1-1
CASSRAGIPEAFF
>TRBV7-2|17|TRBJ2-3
CASSPVRTSGGADTQYF
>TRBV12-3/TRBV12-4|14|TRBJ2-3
CANHVPGPTDTQYF
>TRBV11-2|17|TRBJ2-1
CASSLAPRGRSYNEQFF
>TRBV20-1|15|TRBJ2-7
CSAKGRQQIPYEQYF
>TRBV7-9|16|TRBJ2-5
CASSLGMRQTQETQYF
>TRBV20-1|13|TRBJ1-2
CSAHTGESDGYTF
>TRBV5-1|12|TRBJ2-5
CASSWGEETQYF
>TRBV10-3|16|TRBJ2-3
CAIRSNPGQGTDTQYF
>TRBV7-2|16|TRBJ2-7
CASSSYPRDYKGSQYF
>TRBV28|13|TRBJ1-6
CASTLGRNSPLHF
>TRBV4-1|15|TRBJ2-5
CASSQRTGRQETQYF
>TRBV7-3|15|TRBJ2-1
CASSPMSGSYNEQFF
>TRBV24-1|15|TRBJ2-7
CATSDSGTGAREQYF
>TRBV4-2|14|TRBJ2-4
CASSRYSGRDIQYF
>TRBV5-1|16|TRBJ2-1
CASSLTIAGVYNEQFF
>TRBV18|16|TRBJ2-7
CASSPPLGLALYEQYF
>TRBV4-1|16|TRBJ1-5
CASSQDGIRSGQPQHF
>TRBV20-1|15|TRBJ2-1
CSARVRLAGGNEQFF
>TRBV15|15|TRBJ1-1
CATSRSRTGNTEAFF
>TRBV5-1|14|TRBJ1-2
CASSRGQGASGYTF
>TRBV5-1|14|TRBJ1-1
CASSWGGGTPEAFF
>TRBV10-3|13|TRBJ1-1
CAISEQQNTEAFF
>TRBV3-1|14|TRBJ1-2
CASSQGYRGYGYTF
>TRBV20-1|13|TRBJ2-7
CSSTSGGSREQYF
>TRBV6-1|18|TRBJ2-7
CASSRLAGQRARPYEQYF
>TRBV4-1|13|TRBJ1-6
CASGAQGSSPLHF
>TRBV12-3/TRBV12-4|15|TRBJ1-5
CASSPEEGAQQPQHF
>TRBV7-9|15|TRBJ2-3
CAVTRRGGGTDTQYF
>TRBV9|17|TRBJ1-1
CASSDKKGFSMNTEAFF
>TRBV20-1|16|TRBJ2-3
CSAFTRTGRYTDTQYF
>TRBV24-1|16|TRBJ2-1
CATSVRGGGRYNEQFF
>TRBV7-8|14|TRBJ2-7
CASRRDRASYEQYF
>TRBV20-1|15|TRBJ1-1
CSAIHPARVRTEAFF